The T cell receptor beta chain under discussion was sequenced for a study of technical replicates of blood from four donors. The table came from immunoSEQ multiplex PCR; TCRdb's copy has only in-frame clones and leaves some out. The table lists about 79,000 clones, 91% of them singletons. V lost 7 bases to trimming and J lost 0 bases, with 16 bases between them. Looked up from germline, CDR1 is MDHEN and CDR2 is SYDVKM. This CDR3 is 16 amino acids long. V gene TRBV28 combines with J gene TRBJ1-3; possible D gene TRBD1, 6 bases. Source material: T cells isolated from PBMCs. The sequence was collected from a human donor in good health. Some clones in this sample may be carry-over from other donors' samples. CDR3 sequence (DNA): TGTGCCAGCAAAGTGTCGACAGGCACCTCTGGAAACACCATATATTTT. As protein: CASKVSTGTSGNTIYF.